These 25 T cell receptor beta chains originate from one sample sequenced in a study of early T cells in non-severe SARS-CoV-2 infection. TCRdb reanalysed the 5' RACE reads using MiXCR and keeps one entry per CDR3 protein. The repertoire has tens of thousands of distinct CDR3 sequences, roughly 18% of them found once; the top ten carry 8% to 10%. The sample was whole blood, taken at baseline. These receptors all stem from an adult who was a healthcare worker with PCR-confirmed SARS-CoV-2 infection or an uninfected control (not recorded which).

This clonotype has a count of ten or more. The chain has TRBV21-1 and TRBJ1-3; TRBD1 was called by the table and not checked on the DNA. TRBV21-1 has pseudogene status. This CDR3 contains 19 residues. The CDR3 loop reads CASSALERTARYSGNTIYF. The DNA of the CDR3 is TGTGCCAGCAGCGCTCTGGAGCGGACAGCCCGGTACTCTGGAAACACCATATATTTT.

This chain links TRBV27 with TRBJ1-1, with D tentatively TRBD1 (5 bases). The CDR3 runs to 12 residues. Germline values: CDR1 MNHEY, CDR2 SMNVEV (reference sequence). Trimming removed 1 base from V and 6 bases from J, with 6 bases in between. CDR3 region: CASSLWGPEAFF. CDR3 nucleotides: TGTGCCAGCAGTTTATGGGGCCCTGAAGCTTTCTTT.

The chain couples TRBV7-2 to TRBJ1-2; D gene unclear. This CDR3 has 13 amino acids. Trimming cost V 3 bases and J 6 bases, with 11 bases left between them. CDR1 and CDR2 (germline): SGHTA, FQGNSA. CDR3 DNA sequence: TGTGCCAGCAGCTTTGGACCGCTCGATGGCTACACCTTC. Its translation: CASSFGPLDGYTF.

The sample holds a few counts of this clonotype. The V gene is TRBV7-8, the J gene TRBJ1-1; no definite D call. The CDR3 sequence is 14 residues long. Trimming pared 1 base from V and 2 bases from J, leaving 8 bases between. Germline CDR1 SGHVS, CDR2 FQNEAQ. CDR3 in DNA: TGTGCCAGCAGCTTAGGAGGCTTTAACACTGAAGCTTTCTTT. This sequence encodes CASSLGGFNTEAFF.

V usage is TRBV25-1 and J usage is TRBJ2-3; TRBD2 is a possible D gene (6 bases). V lost 7 bases and J lost 3, with 23 bases in between. The CDR3 runs to 17 residues. Germline V gene data show CDR1 as MGHDK and CDR2 as SYGVNS. CDR3 nucleotides: TGTGCCAGCATAGGCGGGGAAAGGGAGTGGAGGACAGATACGCAGTATTTT. It specifies CASIGGEREWRTDTQYF.

This chain links TRBV7-6 with TRBJ1-1, with D maybe TRBD1 (6 bases). Germline V lookup: CDR1 SGHVS, CDR2 FNYEAQ. Trimming took off 5 bases at V and 5 bases at J, with 15 bases between the two ends. This CDR3 contains 14 residues. This chain's CDR3 is CASSRSGGVTEAFF. For the CDR3, the DNA is TGTGCCAGCAGCAGAAGCGGGGGCGTTACTGAAGCTTTCTTT.

A few counts support this clonotype. This rearrangement joins TRBV20-1 to TRBJ2-5; TRBD1 agrees at 9 bases. The junction had 6 bases not matched to a gene; V was cut back by 0 bases and J by 4 bases. The CDR3 spans 15 residues. From germline, CDR1 is DFQATT and CDR2 SNEGSKA (reference sequence). The CDR3 region has the DNA TGCAGTGCTAGAGATCTACAGGGGGCTGGAGAGACCCAGTACTTC. Translated: CSARDLQGAGETQYF.

The chain couples TRBV13 to TRBJ1-3, with TRBD1 matching 8 bases. The germline V gene encodes CDR1 PRHDT and CDR2 FYEKMQ (reference sequence). CDR3 length equals 14 residues. V lost 3 bases, J lost 11 bases, and 9 bases stayed unmatched. The CDR3 region is CASSLPGGADAIYF. CDR3 DNA: TGTGCCAGCAGCTTGCCAGGGGGCGCGGACGCCATATATTTT. Variable domain in full (rest from reference TRBV13 and TRBJ1-3): AAGVIQSPRHLIKEKRETATLKCYPIPRHDTVYWYQQGPGQDPQFLISFYEKMQSDKGSIPDRFSAQQFSDYHSELNMSSLELGDSALYFCASSLPGGADAIYFGEGSWLTVV.

The rearrangement uses TRBV19 and TRBJ2-7; D is possibly TRBD1 or TRBD2 (6 bases each). The V gene's germline CDR1 is LNHDA and CDR2 SQIVND (reference sequence). CDR3 length: 15 residues. The ends were cut back, 1 base at V and 1 base at J, with 11 bases in the middle. The CDR3 bases are TGTGCCAGTAGTATAGGCGGGACAAGTTCCTACGAGCAGTACTTC. As protein: CASSIGGTSSYEQYF.

This clonotype appeared a few times. The gene calls are TRBV10-3 and TRBJ2-1; D gene ambiguous. There are 13 residues in the CDR3. Trimming shortened V by 6 bases and J by 9 bases, and 15 bases separated the two germline ends. The germline CDR1 and CDR2 sequences are ENHRY and SYGVKD. The CDR3 bases are TGTGCCATCAGCAGGAGCGAGGATGGTGAGCAGTTCTTC. Its protein product is CAISRSEDGEQFF.

This clonotype appeared a few times. J is TRBJ2-3 and V is TRBV30; D is ambiguous. The CDR3 sequence is 12 residues long. V was shortened by 0 bases and J by 5 bases, with 6 bases between the two germline ends. The germline gives CDR1 GTSNPN, CDR2 SVGIG (reference sequence). CDR3 amino acids: CAWSVQKDTQYF. The CDR3 coding sequence is TGTGCCTGGAGTGTTCAGAAAGATACGCAGTATTTT.

At least ten counts were recorded for this clonotype. The CDR3 region is CASSQGDTGYYEQFF. The CDR3, as DNA: TGTGCCAGCAGCCAAGGGGACACAGGGTACTATGAGCAGTTCTTC. The rearrangement links TRBV4-2 to TRBJ2-1, with D perhaps matching TRBD1 (6 bases). Germline-derived CDR1 and CDR2 are LGHNA and YNFKEQ. V was shortened by 1 base and J by 8 bases, with 15 bases between the two germline ends. CDR3 size: 15 residues.

The rearrangement uses TRBV12-2 and TRBJ2-4; TRBD1, the D gene given by the table, was not confirmed from the DNA. TRBV12-2 is flagged as a pseudogene. The CDR3 sequence is 16 residues long. The CDR3 region has the DNA TGTGCAAGTCGCTTAGTGGGGCCTCTAGCCAAAAACATTCAGTACTTC. Protein: CASRLVGPLAKNIQYF.

The sample holds many counts of this clonotype. The chain employs TRBV7-9 and TRBJ1-1; maybe TRBD1 (5 bases). The germline CDR1 and CDR2 sequences are SEHNR and FQNEAQ (reference sequence). The CDR3 runs to 13 residues. V was trimmed by 3 bases and J by 1 base, leaving 6 bases between them. The CDR3 sequence: CASSFQGNTEAFF. The DNA of the CDR3 is TGTGCCAGCAGCTTCCAGGGGAACACTGAAGCTTTCTTT.

This chain uses TRBV20-1 with TRBJ2-2, with TRBD2 matching over 9 bases. Germline assignment: CDR1 DFQATT and CDR2 SNEGSKA (reference sequence). The ends lost 6 bases at V and 6 bases at J; junction bases unmatched: 14. The CDR3 is 16 amino acids. The CDR3 DNA sequence: TGCAGTGCAACACCGGGACTAGCTGTTGCACCCGGGGAGCTGTTTTTT. Its translation: CSATPGLAVAPGELFF.

The rearrangement joins TRBV20-1 to TRBJ2-6, with unresolved D. V lost 1 base, J lost 0 bases, and 4 bases lay in between. The CDR3 sequence is 14 residues long. Germline V gene lookup returns CDR1 DFQATT and CDR2 SNEGSKA (reference sequence). CDR3 region: CSARGGSGANVLTF. CDR3 bases: TGCAGTGCTAGAGGCGGCTCTGGGGCCAACGTCCTGACTTTC.

This sequence joins TRBV5-6 and TRBJ1-1; D call uncertain. Germline CDR1 reads SGHDT; CDR2 reads YYEEEE. The ends were cut back, 7 bases at V and 0 bases at J, with 10 bases in the middle. The CDR3 consists of 13 residues. CDR3 sequence reads: CASRAVMNTEAFF. The CDR3 DNA reads as TGTGCCAGCCGGGCAGTCATGAACACTGAAGCTTTCTTT.

The chain joins TRBV3-1 to TRBJ2-5, with D perhaps given as TRBD1 or TRBD2 (5 bases each). The V gene lost 0 bases and the J gene lost 5 bases, with 19 bases spanning the gap. CDR1 and CDR2 (germline): LGHDT, YNNKEL (reference sequence). This CDR3 comprises 17 residues. CDR3 region: CASSQEGVARAKETQYF. In DNA, the CDR3 is TGTGCCAGCAGCCAAGAGGGGGTAGCCAGGGCGAAGGAGACCCAGTACTTC.

The chain uses TRBV10-3 and TRBJ1-1, with D possibly TRBD1 on 5 matching bases. The CDR3 extends over 15 amino acids. Germline CDR1 ENHRY, CDR2 SYGVKD. V shed 0 bases and J shed 5 bases, with 13 bases lying between them. CDR3 bases: TGTGCCATCAGTGAGTCGTGGGGGACTGGGACTGAAGCTTTCTTT. Translation: CAISESWGTGTEAFF.

This clonotype was seen more than once but under ten times. J is TRBJ2-1 and V is TRBV5-4; D may match TRBD1 or TRBD2 (6 bases each). This CDR3 comprises 17 residues. From germline, CDR1 is SGHNT and CDR2 YYREEE (reference sequence). V shed 4 bases and J shed 6 bases, with 23 bases lying between them. CDR3 sequence reads: CASSPLGGRSGGNEQFF. The CDR3 nucleotides are TGTGCCAGCAGCCCTTTGGGGGGCCGGTCCGGGGGCAATGAGCAGTTCTTC.

This clonotype has only a few counts. The chain is built from TRBV7-6 and TRBJ1-5; D uncertain. Per germline, CDR1 SGHVS and CDR2 FNYEAQ. CDR3 size: 13 residues. V lost 5 bases to trimming and J lost 5 bases, with 10 bases between them. CDR3 DNA sequence: TGTGCCAGCAGCATAAACGCGGATCAGCCCCAGCATTTT. It codes for CASSINADQPQHF.

This chain uses TRBV6-1 with TRBJ1-1, with 10 bases that match TRBD1. V lost 4 bases to trimming and J lost 4 bases; unmatched junction nucleotides: 3. CDR3 length: 14 residues. Germline V lookup: CDR1 MNHNS, CDR2 SASEGT. The CDR3 here is CASSGTGGSTEAFF. For the CDR3, the DNA is TGTGCCAGCAGTGGGACAGGGGGGAGCACTGAAGCTTTCTTT.

This clonotype was detected a few times. J is TRBJ2-3 and V is TRBV6-2 or TRBV6-3; TRBD1 might be the D (6 bases). V was trimmed by 5 bases and J by 9 bases, leaving 18 bases between them. CDR3 size: 14 residues. Germline CDR1 reads MNHEY; CDR2 reads SVGEGT. Here the CDR3 DNA reads TGTGCCAGCAGTCCGACTGGGACATCGACCACGCAGTATTTT. Protein: CASSPTGTSTTQYF.

The table lists this clonotype with many counts. The J gene is TRBJ1-5, the V gene TRBV6-2 or TRBV6-3, with 12 nucleotides matching TRBD1. J gave up 2 bases and V 8 bases, and 4 bases lay outside the gene matches. The CDR3 sequence is 15 residues long. Germline V gives CDR1 MNHEY, CDR2 SVGEGT. CDR3 in amino acids: CASGTGGGGNQPQHF. DNA of the CDR3: TGTGCCAGCGGGACAGGGGGCGGCGGCAATCAGCCCCAGCATTTT.

This rearrangement joins TRBV12-3 or TRBV12-4 to TRBJ1-1, with TRBD1 identical over 8 bases. The CDR3 is 14 residues long. The V and J ends lost 5 bases and 1 base, in that order; junction bases with no gene match: 3. Here the CDR3 reads CASSRTGRNTEAFF. In DNA form, the CDR3 reads TGTGCCAGCAGTCGGACAGGGAGGAACACTGAAGCTTTCTTT.